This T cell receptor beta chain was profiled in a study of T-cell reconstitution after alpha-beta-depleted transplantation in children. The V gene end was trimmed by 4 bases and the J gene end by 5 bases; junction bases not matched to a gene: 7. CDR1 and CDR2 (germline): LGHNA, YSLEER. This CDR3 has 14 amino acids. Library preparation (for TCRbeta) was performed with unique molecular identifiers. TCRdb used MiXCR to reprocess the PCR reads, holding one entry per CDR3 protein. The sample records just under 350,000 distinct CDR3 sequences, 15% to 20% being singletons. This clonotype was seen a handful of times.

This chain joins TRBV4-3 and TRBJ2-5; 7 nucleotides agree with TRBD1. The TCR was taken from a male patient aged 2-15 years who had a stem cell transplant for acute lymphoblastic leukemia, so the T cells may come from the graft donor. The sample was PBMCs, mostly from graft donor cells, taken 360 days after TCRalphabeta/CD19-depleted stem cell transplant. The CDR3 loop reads CASSRETGAETQYF. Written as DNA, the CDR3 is TGCGCCAGCAGCCGAGAAACAGGGGCGGAGACCCAGTACTTC.